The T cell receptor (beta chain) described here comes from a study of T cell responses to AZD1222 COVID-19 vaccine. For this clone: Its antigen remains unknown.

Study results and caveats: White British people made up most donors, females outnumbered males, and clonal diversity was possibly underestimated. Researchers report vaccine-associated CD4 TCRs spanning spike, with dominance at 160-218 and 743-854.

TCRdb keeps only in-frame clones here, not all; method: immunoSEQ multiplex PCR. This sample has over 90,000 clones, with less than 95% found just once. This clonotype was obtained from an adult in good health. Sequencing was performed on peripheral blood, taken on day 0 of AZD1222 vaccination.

The CDR3 loop reads CASSPTGTAEAFF. CDR3 nucleotide sequence: TGTGCCAGCAGCCCAACCGGGACCGCTGAAGCTTTCTTT. The chain combines TRBV7-9 with TRBJ1-1; possible D gene TRBD1, 5 bases. The V end was cut by 5 bases, the J end by 6 bases, with 13 bases between. CDR1 SEHNR and CDR2 FQNEAQ come from the germline V gene (reference sequence). CDR3 size: 13 residues.